This T cell receptor (beta chain) stems from a study of T cell responses to AZD1222 COVID-19 vaccine (dated by TCRdb to the early 2020s). Context from the whole study: TCR sequencing covered over 230 trial participants: roughly 200 given two doses of AZD1222 and some 25 given two doses of MenACWY control vaccine. Trial participants were enrolled into age subgroups of 18-55, 56-69 and 70-plus years, which contained about 150, 28 and 57 TCR-sequenced participants, respectively. What the study reported, not specific to this receptor: The vaccine-associated CD4 TCRs covered the entire spike protein, and the dominant responses fell in regions 160-218 and 743-854. Participants were mostly white British and included more females than males, and it was suggested by the authors that clonal diversity may have been underestimated. After two AZD1222 doses, both the breadth and the depth of spike-specific TCRs were significantly higher than at day 0 and than in MenACWY recipients. Nearly half of unique spike-specific TCRs reportedly recognized epitopes outside regions mutated in the B.1.351 and B.1.1.7 variants. In the small 56-69-year group, the increase in depth fell short of significance, most likely because of low power. Because no day 14 peak-response samples were available, repertoires were characterized only after the peak T cell response. Conclusions about previously exposed vaccinees are limited because only six or seven AZD1222 recipients were SARS-CoV-2 seropositive at baseline.

The intended sense of this specimen's time point label: about 28 days (+/-7) after the second vaccine dose. AZD1222 recipients given second doses at about 4 weeks or at about 12 weeks were pooled, since spike-specific TCR depth and breadth were not found to differ between the two schedules. The vaccinee samples were drawn from two UK trials, COV001 and COV002, one of which was a single-blind randomized controlled phase 2/3 trial testing AZD1222 (ChAdOx1 nCoV-19) in healthy adults. For TCRbeta chain sequencing, PBMC samples were collected from trial participants at day 0 and at day 28 after the second dose. Trimmed from V: 5 bases; trimmed from J: 7 bases; junction bases lacking a gene match: 7. Taken from cysteine to phenylalanine, the CDR3 has 15 residues. Left in the record is the CDR3 DNA by itself, 45 bases read in frame from the first base. According to the germline V gene (reference sequence), CDR1 reads SEHNR and CDR2 reads FQNEAQ.

A remark on this clone: What this receptor recognizes is not known. Per-base qualities were not stored, and no clone one base away is much larger.

The CDR3 regions of human TCRbeta chains were analyzed by immunosequencing. Per the original workflow: Repertoire TCRs were matched against a reference library of SARS-CoV-2-specific TCRs generated with the MIRA antigen-specificity platform. Breadth was defined as the fraction of unique TCRs that were SARS-CoV-2-associated. Depth was defined as the fraction of total T cells that were SARS-CoV-2-associated. Using the MIRA data, every spike-specific TCR was mapped to the spike region that the TCR reacted to and assigned to either a CD4 or a CD8 class. Log10-transformed breadth and depth values were compared by one-way ANOVA with Sidak's multiple comparisons tests. TCRdb took over this immuneACCESS table, retaining in-frame rearrangements with V and J assigned. Such tables are incomplete; in checked studies, under half of the missing clones stem from an unresolved V gene, and the remainder is unexplained. D and trimming were read from the DNA, whereas the V and J calls and clone size are those reported in that table. For this sample there are 56,000 or so clones; 60% to 80% appear just once. Approximately 5.2% of the sample rests with the top ten.

This sequence was found in an adult who received the AZD1222 COVID-19 vaccine. Sequencing was performed on peripheral blood, taken 28 days after the second AZD1222 dose. The V and J segments used are TRBV7-9 and TRBJ2-7; TRBD2 lines up with 14 middle nucleotides. The DNA is TGTGCCAGCAGCCAGGGACTAGCGGGAGTAGATGAGCAGTACTTC. Translated, this is CASSQGLAGVDEQYF.